The T cell receptor (beta chain) described here comes from a study of naive and memory T cell subsets. The V gene lost 2 bases and the J gene lost 7 bases, with 15 bases spanning the gap. The germline gives CDR1 LGHNA, CDR2 YSLEER. The CDR3 loop spans 15 amino acids. The beta constant-region primer was an equimolar mix of two oligonucleotides covering TRBC1 and TRBC2. Four rounds of PCR amplified the ligated cDNA using nested alpha and beta constant-region primers plus SP2. From the UMI-ligation and nested PCR reads, TCRdb called clonotypes with MiXCR, one entry per CDR3 protein. The profile shows approximately 150,000 distinct CDR3 sequences, around 21% of them singletons. Findings and limits, study-wide: Especially in CD8 cells, naive repertoires contained a few larger clonotypes, possibly CD45RA-re-expressing memory cells. In CD4 and CD8 cells, diversity dropped from naive through EMRA.

Points on this clonotype: Its antigen is as yet unknown.

The sequence came from a human donor in good health. Material for sequencing was naive CD8+ T cells from blood. The rearrangement joins TRBV4-3 to TRBJ2-4; unclear D gene. The CDR3 is CASSQKTHSINIQYF. CDR3 bases: TGCGCCAGCAGCCAAAAGACACACTCAATCAACATTCAGTACTTC.